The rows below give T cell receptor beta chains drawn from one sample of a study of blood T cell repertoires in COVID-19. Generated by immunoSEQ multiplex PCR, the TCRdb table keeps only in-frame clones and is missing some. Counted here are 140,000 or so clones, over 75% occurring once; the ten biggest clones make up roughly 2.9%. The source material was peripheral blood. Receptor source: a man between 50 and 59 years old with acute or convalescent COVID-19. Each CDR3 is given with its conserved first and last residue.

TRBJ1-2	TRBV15	CATSRDYQGGYGYTF
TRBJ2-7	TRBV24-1	CATMKFGGIYPYDYEQYF
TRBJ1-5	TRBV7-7	CASSLRDRGNQPQHF
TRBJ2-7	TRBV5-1	CASNPEHFTSSYEQYF
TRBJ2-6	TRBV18	CASSARQGSGANVLTF
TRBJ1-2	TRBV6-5	CASIGLPLGGYTF
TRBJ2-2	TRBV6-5	CASNHREAGELFF
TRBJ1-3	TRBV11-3	CASSFDSASGNTIYF
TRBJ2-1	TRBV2	CASSAHRGRGEQFF
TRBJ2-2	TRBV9	CASSVDRGSLTGELFF
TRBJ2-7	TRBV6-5	CASSYSGGRISYEQYF
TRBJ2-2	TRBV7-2	CASSLGSGAVTGELFF
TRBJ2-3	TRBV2	CALLRTALIRDTQYF
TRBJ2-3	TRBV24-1	CATSEGASDTDTQYF
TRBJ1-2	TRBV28	CASSLYGGRNYGYTF
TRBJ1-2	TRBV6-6	CASSQGQAYGYTF
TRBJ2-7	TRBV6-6	CASSPNTVGLVNPEQYF
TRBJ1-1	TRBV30	CAWARDRGTEAFF
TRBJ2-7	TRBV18	CASSPTRGYYEQYF
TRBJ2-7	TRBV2	CAITDRGHHEQYF
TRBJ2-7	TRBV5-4	CASSPQAGASASYEQYF
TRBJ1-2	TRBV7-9	CASSLETGAEYGYTF
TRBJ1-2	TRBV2	CASRRNTGTGFLGYTF
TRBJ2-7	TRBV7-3	CASSRSDSYEQYF
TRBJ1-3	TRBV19	CASSTQGISGNTIYF
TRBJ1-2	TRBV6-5	CASREGISSYGYTF
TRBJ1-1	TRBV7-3	CASGEGANTEAFF
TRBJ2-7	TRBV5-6	CASSFWTGLYEQYF
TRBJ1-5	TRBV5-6	CASSRQVPVNQPQHF
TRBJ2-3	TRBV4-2	CASSQEALFADTQYF
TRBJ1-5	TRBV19	CASTLGGFQPQHF
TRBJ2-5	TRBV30	CAWTFTPGWGPGTQYF
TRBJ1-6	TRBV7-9	CASSLGWWDSGNSPLHF
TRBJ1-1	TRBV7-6	CASSLDLPGTEAFF
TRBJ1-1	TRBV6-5	CASSYSQDTEAFF